This section outlines one TCR beta chain sequence together with its context. As yet, its antigen is unknown. Mismatch with germline at one junction end may stem from a read error. The table came from immunoSEQ multiplex PCR; TCRdb's copy has only in-frame clones and leaves some out. The sample lists about 130,000 clones, 70% to 90% occurring once. In germline, CDR1 is GTSNPN, CDR2 SVGIG (reference sequence). The CDR3 covers 12 residues. No infections or other immune events were documented during collection. This entry comes from a study of identifying expanded T cells in peripheral blood. Study-wide findings and caveats: Clone count variance between two-week samples rose with total template count.

This TCR was sampled from a person aged 18 to 70 in good health. The chain employs TRBV30 and TRBJ1-1, with D unclear. The specimen sequenced was blood. The CDR3 region has the DNA TGCGCTTTGGGCCAATATAATACTGAAGCTTTCTTT. Its translation is CALGQYNTEAFF.